This entry describes one T cell receptor (beta chain). The length of the CDR3 is 14 residues. Trimming shortened V by 8 bases and J by 0 bases, and 11 bases separated the two germline ends. Germline V gene sequence: CDR1 MDHEN, CDR2 SYDVKM. The assay was immunoSEQ multiplex PCR, and TCRdb's table has in-frame clones only and misses some. The sample includes 150,000 to 200,000 clones, around nine tenths of them seen just once. The data derive from a study of blood T cell repertoires in COVID-19. The clonotype comes from a man aged 55 to 70 with COVID-19, enrolled during active disease. The chain uses TRBV28 and TRBJ2-4; maybe TRBD1 (7 bases). The specimen sequenced was peripheral blood. Here the CDR3 reads CASRQGLAKNIQYF. CDR3 nucleotide sequence: TGTGCCAGCCGACAGGGACTAGCCAAAAACATTCAGTACTTC.